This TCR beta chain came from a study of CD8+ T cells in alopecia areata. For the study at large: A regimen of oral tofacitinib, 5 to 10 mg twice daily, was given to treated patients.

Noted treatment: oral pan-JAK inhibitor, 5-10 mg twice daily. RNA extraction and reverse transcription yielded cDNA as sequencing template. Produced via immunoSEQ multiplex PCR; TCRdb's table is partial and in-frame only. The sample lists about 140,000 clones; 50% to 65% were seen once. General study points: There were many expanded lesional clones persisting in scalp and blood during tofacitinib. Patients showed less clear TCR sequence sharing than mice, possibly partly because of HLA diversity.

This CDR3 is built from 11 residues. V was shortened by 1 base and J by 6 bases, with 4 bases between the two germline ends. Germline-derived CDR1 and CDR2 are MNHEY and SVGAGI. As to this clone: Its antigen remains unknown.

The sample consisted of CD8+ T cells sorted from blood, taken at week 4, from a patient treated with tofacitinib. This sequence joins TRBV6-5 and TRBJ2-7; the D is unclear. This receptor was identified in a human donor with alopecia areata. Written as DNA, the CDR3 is TGTGCCAGCAGTTACTTGCTCGAGCAGTACTTC. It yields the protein CASSYLLEQYF.